Each of the 9 T cell receptor beta chains below was sequenced from the same sample in a study of glioma-infiltrating T cells. TCR alpha and beta CDR3 regions were amplified from RNA using iRepertoire nested multiplex PCR. TCRdb passed the multiplex PCR reads through MiXCR, listing each CDR3 protein once. The table includes some 5,000 distinct CDR3 sequences, 35% to 50% detected once. Material: glioma tissue, nonneoplastic brain tissue, or PBMCs (not recorded which). These receptors originate from a human donor with low-grade glioma or glioblastoma, undergoing nonglioma brain surgery, or in good health (not recorded which).

The rearrangement links TRBV28 to TRBJ2-2, with D uncertain. V lost 2 bases, J lost 10 bases, and 20 bases lay in between. Germline CDR1 reads MDHEN; CDR2 reads SYDVKM. The CDR3 is 16 amino acids. CDR3 protein: CASSLGLARNTKELFF. The CDR3 DNA sequence: TGTGCCAGCAGTTTAGGGCTCGCCAGGAACACCAAGGAGCTGTTTTTT.

This clonotype was detected ten times or more. V and J are TRBV4-2 and TRBJ2-6, with unresolved D. The V end lost 4 bases, the J end lost 1 base, and 11 bases lay between the germline ends. The CDR3 spans 16 residues. Germline CDR1 reads LGHNA; CDR2 reads YNFKEQ. The CDR3 loop reads CASSRDLDSGANVLTF. Written as DNA, the CDR3 is TGTGCCAGCAGCCGCGACCTCGATTCTGGGGCCAACGTCCTGACTTTC.

V gene TRBV27 combines with J gene TRBJ1-6, with no clear D. CDR1 is MNHEY and CDR2 is SMNVEV in the germline V gene (reference sequence). V lost 2 bases and J lost 9, with 8 bases in between. CDR3 length: 13 amino acids. CDR3 region: CASSLGVVSPLHF. DNA of the CDR3: TGTGCCAGCAGTTTAGGGGTCGTTTCACCCCTCCACTTT.

This clonotype rates as medium-sized. The chain links TRBV20-1 to TRBJ1-1; a possible D gene is TRBD1 (6 bases). Germline CDR1 and CDR2: DFQATT and SNEGSKA (reference sequence). The CDR3 is 14 residues long. Trimming cost V 1 base and J 4 bases, with 13 bases left between them. The CDR3 loop is CSARGGARVTEAFF. CDR3 bases: TGCAGTGCTAGAGGGGGGGCGCGGGTCACTGAAGCTTTCTTT.

This sequence joins TRBV20-1 and TRBJ1-1; no clear D. Between the trimmed V and J ends, which lost 1 base and 6 bases, there was a span of 9 bases. This CDR3 is 12 amino acids long. Germline CDR1 is DFQATT and CDR2 is SNEGSKA (reference sequence). The CDR3 DNA reads as TGCAGTGCTAGAGGCCGGGCTTCTGAAGCTTTCTTT. Its translation: CSARGRASEAFF.

This clonotype was seen ten or more times. The V gene is TRBV7-3, the J gene TRBJ2-2; the match to TRBD2 covers 14 bases. The CDR3 runs 16 residues. In germline, CDR1 is SGHTA, CDR2 FQGTGA. V dropped 5 bases and J dropped 5; count of bases not matched to a gene: 4. DNA for the CDR3: TGTGCCAGCAGCCTTGGACTAGCGGGAGGAACCGGGGAGCTGTTTTTT. Translated: CASSLGLAGGTGELFF.

This clonotype was recorded at least ten times. V gene TRBV4-1 combines with J gene TRBJ2-1, with D uncertain. CDR3 length: 14 amino acids. Germline lookup yields CDR1 MGHRA and CDR2 YSYEKL. V shed 8 bases and J shed 4 bases, with 15 bases lying between them. This CDR3 is CASERTSLYNEQFF. The CDR3 bases are TGCGCCAGCGAACGTACCTCTCTATACAATGAGCAGTTCTTC.

The V gene is TRBV5-1, the J gene TRBJ2-4; D possibly corresponds to TRBD2 (6 bases). CDR1 is SGHRS and CDR2 is YFSETQ in the germline V gene. The CDR3 extends over 16 amino acids. With 0 bases removed from V and 3 bases from J, the gap between germline ends came to 13 bases. Here the CDR3 DNA reads TGCGCCAGCAGCTTGGACGCGGGGCTCGGCAAAAACATTCAGTACTTC. This translates into CASSLDAGLGKNIQYF.

The chain carries TRBV7-2 and TRBJ1-5; D might be TRBD1 (5 bases). CDR1 is SGHTA, CDR2 FQGNSA, per germline. This CDR3 has 13 amino acids. V dropped 6 bases and J dropped 7 bases, with 13 bases sitting between them. This CDR3 is CASSGTPGQPQHF. The DNA of the CDR3 is TGTGCCAGCAGTGGGACCCCGGGACAGCCCCAGCATTTT.